The entry that follows covers one T cell receptor (beta chain) sequence. How the authors handled the data: Amplified reference gene primers provided the basis for estimating nucleated cell counts. This table comes from immunoSEQ multiplex PCR, and its TCRdb copy is limited to in-frame clones, with some not included. D and trimming were read from the DNA, whereas the V and J calls and clone size are those reported in that table. This sample has about 150,000 clones, with roughly nine tenths found just once. Germline V CDR1 and CDR2: SGHRS, YFSETQ. This CDR3 region has 15 residues. Germline trimming cut 0 bases from V and 8 bases from J; bases unmatched to any gene: 5. The data stem from a study of blood T cell repertoires in COVID-19. Across the whole study: Italy, Spain and the United States were the sources of the convalescent and acute COVID-19 samples. T cells, B-cell-depleted T cells, or PBMCs provided the cDNA or gDNA that served as material.

The material sequenced was peripheral blood. The origin of this receptor is a human donor in a cohort sampled during active COVID-19. This chain uses TRBV5-1 with TRBJ1-6; 7 bases line up with TRBD1. This chain's CDR3 is CASSLDEQGHSPLHF. Here the CDR3 DNA reads TGCGCCAGCAGCTTGGATGAACAGGGGCATTCACCCCTCCACTTT.